This TCR beta chain was captured in a study of blood T cell repertoires in COVID-19. Study in general: Acute-phase and convalescent COVID-19 samples originated in the United States, Italy and Spain. The cDNA or gDNA used as material had been derived from T cells, B-cell-depleted T cells, or PBMCs.

Only in-frame clones appear in the TCRdb table, and some are missing; sequencing was by immunoSEQ multiplex PCR. The table shows 240,000 or so clones, with approximately 82% occurring only once. V dropped 3 bases and J dropped 6; count of bases not matched to a gene: 5. The CDR3 has 15 residues. Germline CDR1 reads KGHSH; CDR2 reads LQKENI. This chain uses TRBV18 with TRBJ2-7, with TRBD2 identical over 13 bases. Specimen: peripheral blood. This TCR derives from a woman aged 80 or older with acute or convalescent COVID-19. The CDR3, as DNA: TGTGCCAGCTCACCGGGACTAGCGGGACGGCCCGAGCAGTACTTC. Translated: CASSPGLAGRPEQYF.